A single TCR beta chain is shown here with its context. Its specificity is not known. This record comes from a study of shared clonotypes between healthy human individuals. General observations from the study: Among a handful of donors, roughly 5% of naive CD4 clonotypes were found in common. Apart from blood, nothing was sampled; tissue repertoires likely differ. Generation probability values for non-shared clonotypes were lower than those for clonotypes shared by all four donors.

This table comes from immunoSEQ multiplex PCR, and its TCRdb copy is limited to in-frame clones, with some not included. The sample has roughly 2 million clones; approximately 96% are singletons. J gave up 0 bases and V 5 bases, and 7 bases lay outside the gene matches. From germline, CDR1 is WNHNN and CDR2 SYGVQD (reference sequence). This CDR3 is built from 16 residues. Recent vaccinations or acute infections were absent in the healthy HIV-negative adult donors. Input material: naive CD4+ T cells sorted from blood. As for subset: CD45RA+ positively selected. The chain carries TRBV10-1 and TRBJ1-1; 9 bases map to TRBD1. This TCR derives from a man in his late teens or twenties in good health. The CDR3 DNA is TGCGCCAGCAGTCCCGGGACAGGGAGCTTGAACACTGAAGCTTTCTTT. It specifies CASSPGTGSLNTEAFF.